This is a list of T cell receptor beta chains from one sample in a study of human T cells and chemical hapten exposure. From the RACE reads, TCRdb called clonotypes with MiXCR, one entry per CDR3 protein. This sample yields more than 35,000 distinct CDR3 sequences, of which 3.7% are seen a single time; 5.6% belongs to the top ten. Sequences were obtained from whole blood. These receptors originate from a human donor in good health. Some clones in this sample may be carry-over from other donors' samples. Both conserved end residues are part of each CDR3. D genes are given only for firm matches. The size of a clone is reported for some rows only, either as once, few or many, or as a class for expanded clones.

D gene | clone size | J gene | V gene | CDR3 protein | CDR3 DNA
TRBD1 | many | TRBJ1-1 | TRBV11-2 | CASSSGQGLDTEAFF | TGTGCCAGCAGCTCAGGACAGGGTTTGGACACTGAAGCTTTCTTT
TRBD1 | medium-sized | TRBJ2-7 | TRBV11-2 | CASSLEGTGVYEQYF | TGTGCCAGCAGCTTAGAAGGGACAGGGGTCTACGAGCAGTACTTC
. | many | TRBJ1-4 | TRBV6-5 | CASSYLAVTGEKLFF | TGTGCCAGCAGTTACCTAGCCGTAACAGGTGAAAAACTGTTTTTT
TRBD1 | . | TRBJ1-2 | TRBV28 | CASLRRGRFQHGYTF | TGTGCCAGCCTCAGAAGGGGGCGCTTCCAACATGGCTACACCTTC
. | few | TRBJ1-6 | TRBV13 | CASSLGWGTASEDSPLHF | TGTGCCAGCAGCTTAGGCTGGGGAACAGCTTCGGAAGATTCACCCCTCCACTTT
. | . | TRBJ1-1 | TRBV20-1 | CSARVTGYTEAFF | TGCAGTGCTAGAGTAACAGGCTACACTGAAGCTTTCTTT
. | many | TRBJ2-7 | TRBV20-1 | CSARDPGASSYEQYF | TGCAGTGCTAGAGATCCGGGGGCCAGCTCCTACGAGCAGTACTTC
. | many | TRBJ2-7 | TRBV29-1 | CSVVQESYEQYF | TGCAGCGTTGTTCAGGAGTCCTACGAGCAGTACTTC
TRBD1 | many | TRBJ2-1 | TRBV11-3 | CASSPRTGKGEQFF | TGTGCCAGCAGCCCCCGGACAGGGAAGGGTGAGCAGTTCTTC
. | few | TRBJ1-5 | TRBV28 | CASSSSQPQHF | TGTGCCAGCAGTTCCAGTCAGCCCCAGCATTTT
TRBD2 | many | TRBJ2-3 | TRBV20-1 | CSAREWSRDYPSTDTQYF | TGCAGTGCTAGAGAATGGAGCCGGGACTATCCATCCACAGATACGCAGTATTTT
TRBD1 | . | TRBJ2-2 | TRBV29-1 | CSGKQGTNTGELFF | TGCAGCGGGAAACAGGGGACGAACACCGGGGAGCTGTTTTTT
. | many | TRBJ2-2 | TRBV15 | CATSREYKRDNIGELFF | TGTGCCACCAGCAGGGAATACAAGCGGGACAATATAGGGGAGCTGTTTTTT
. | many | TRBJ2-2 | TRBV6-5 | CASSYGRPNTGELFF | TGTGCCAGCAGTTACGGACGGCCGAACACCGGGGAGCTGTTTTTT
. | many | TRBJ1-1 | TRBV18 | CASSPFSSRNTEAFF | TGTGCCAGCTCACCATTCTCGAGTCGGAACACTGAAGCTTTCTTT
. | many | TRBJ2-5 | TRBV28 | CASSLSTLQGGRTQYF | TGTGCCAGCAGTTTATCGACCCTTCAGGGAGGTAGGACCCAGTACTTC
. | many | TRBJ1-6 | TRBV6-1 | CASWARGYSPLHF | TGTGCCAGCTGGGCGAGGGGGTATTCACCCCTCCACTTT
. | many | TRBJ2-7 | TRBV20-1 | CSAQNREEGSEQYF | TGCAGTGCACAGAACCGGGAAGAGGGCTCCGAGCAGTACTTC
. | many | TRBJ1-1 | TRBV28 | CASSPPGSTEAFF | TGTGCCAGCAGCCCTCCAGGGTCAACTGAAGCTTTCTTT
. | many | TRBJ1-6 | TRBV7-2 | CASSLGGLESPLHF | TGTGCCAGCAGCTTAGGAGGGTTGGAATCACCCCTCCACTTT
. | . | TRBJ2-7 | TRBV28 | CASSPTVVHEQYF | TGTGCCAGCAGCCCGACTGTGGTCCACGAGCAGTACTTC
. | many | TRBJ2-7 | TRBV3-1 | CASSQPGARYEQYF | TGTGCCAGCAGCCAACCGGGAGCCCGGTACGAGCAGTACTTC
TRBD2 | . | TRBJ2-7 | TRBV11-2 | CVSSPNSWTSGSEDEQYF | TGTGTCAGCAGCCCGAACTCCTGGACTAGCGGGAGCGAGGACGAGCAGTACTTC
. | . | TRBJ2-7 | TRBV27 | CASSLVRGVYEQYF | TGTGCCAGCAGTTTAGTGAGAGGGGTCTACGAGCAGTACTTC
. | . | TRBJ2-2 | TRBV5-1 | CASSLSGLELFF | TGCGCCAGCAGCCTAAGTGGGCTGGAGCTGTTTTTT
. | many | TRBJ2-7 | TRBV14 | CASSQGASSSF | TGTGCCAGCAGCCAGGGGGCTTCTTCCTCCTTC
. | . | TRBJ1-4 | TRBV7-2 | CASSLDGRDTQIKSGEKLFF | TGTGCCAGCAGCTTAGATGGCCGGGACACCCAAATCAAAAGCGGTGAAAAACTGTTTTTT
. | many | TRBJ1-3 | TRBV5-1 | CASSLEGIGGSGNTIYF | TGCGCCAGCAGCCTGGAAGGGATCGGAGGCTCTGGAAACACCATATATTTT
TRBD2 | . | TRBJ2-1 | TRBV28 | CASSPIGTTPYNEQFF | TGTGCCAGCAGTCCAATCGGGACTACCCCGTACAATGAGCAGTTCTTC
TRBD2 | many | TRBJ2-3 | TRBV5-4 | CASSGELAGEDTQYF | TGTGCCAGCAGCGGTGAACTAGCGGGAGAGGATACGCAGTATTTT
. | many | TRBJ1-5 | TRBV20-1 | CSARDLDRSYQPQHF | TGCAGTGCTAGAGATCTTGACAGATCATATCAGCCCCAGCATTTT
. | many | TRBJ2-1 | TRBV5-1 | CASSQTGTYNNEQFF | TGCGCCAGCAGCCAAACCGGGACTTACAACAATGAGCAGTTCTTC
. | many | TRBJ1-6 | TRBV14 | CASSPGAVMVVSPLHF | TGTGCCAGCAGCCCGGGGGCGGTCATGGTAGTTTCACCCCTCCACTTT
. | many | TRBJ1-4 | TRBV20-1 | CSARVRGEKLFF | TGCAGTGCTAGAGTGAGAGGGGAAAAACTGTTTTTT
TRBD1 | many | TRBJ1-2 | TRBV28 | CASSRWGQGTESYGYTF | TGTGCCAGCAGTCGCTGGGGACAGGGGACGGAGTCCTATGGCTACACCTTC
. | many | TRBJ2-7 | TRBV28 | CASSHRQWSSYEQYF | TGTGCCAGCAGTCACCGACAGTGGAGCTCCTACGAGCAGTACTTC
. | few | TRBJ1-5 | TRBV28 | CASSFGALALTGAQHF | TGTGCCAGCAGTTTCGGGGCCCTCGCCCTTACGGGGGCCCAGCATTTT
. | many | TRBJ2-5 | TRBV7-3 | CASSLYSVVETQYF | TGTGCCAGCAGCTTGTACTCAGTGGTGGAGACCCAGTACTTC
. | many | TRBJ2-1 | TRBV7-8 | CASSSLDYNEQFF | TGTGCCAGCAGCTCCCTGGACTACAATGAGCAGTTCTTC
. | many | TRBJ2-1 | TRBV5-1 | CASSLGLALYNEQFF | TGCGCCAGCAGCTTGGGGCTAGCGCTATACAATGAGCAGTTCTTC
. | many | TRBJ2-7 | TRBV20-1 | CSASKTGYEQYF | TGCAGTGCTAGTAAGACTGGCTACGAGCAGTACTTC
. | many | TRBJ2-2 | TRBV27 | CASSLSSGRTNTGELFF | TGTGCCAGCAGCCTAAGCTCGGGACGGACGAACACCGGGGAGCTGTTTTTT
. | many | TRBJ2-7 | TRBV30 | CACRPGGTEQYF | TGTGCCTGTAGGCCGGGTGGAACCGAGCAGTACTTC
. | few | TRBJ2-3 | TRBV14 | CASSQWPGTPSTDTQYF | TGTGCCAGCAGCCAGTGGCCCGGGACTCCCAGCACAGATACGCAGTATTTT
. | many | TRBJ2-2 | TRBV6-5 | CASSRDRANTGELFF | TGTGCCAGCTCCCGGGACCGAGCGAACACCGGGGAGCTGTTTTTT
TRBD1 | many | TRBJ1-6 | TRBV6-5 | CASSSPGQGAGNSPLHF | TGTGCCAGCAGTTCCCCGGGACAGGGGGCAGGGAATTCACCCCTCCACTTT
. | many | TRBJ1-1 | TRBV28 | CASSLLGRTEAFF | TGTGCCAGCAGTCTCCTGGGGCGGACTGAAGCTTTCTTT
. | many | TRBJ1-1 | TRBV10-1 | CASSESGGGTEAFF | TGCGCCAGCAGTGAGTCGGGGGGGGGCACTGAAGCTTTCTTT
TRBD2 | many | TRBJ2-6 | TRBV7-7 | CASSPLTSGSSGANVLTF | TGTGCTAGCAGCCCGTTGACTAGCGGGAGTTCCGGGGCCAACGTCCTGACTTTC